This T cell receptor (beta chain) was recovered during a study of T cell repertoires in cytomegalovirus infection. Study-level points and caveats: The cumulative frequency of public TCR beta families identified carriers of CMV plus the relevant HLA.

This clonotype was observed a handful of times. What it binds is unknown. One entry per CDR3 protein results from TCRdb running MiXCR on the reads. This sample has some 310,000 distinct CDR3 sequences, with 25% found just once. The input for sequencing was cultured PBMCs, taken from culture after CMV antigen stimulation. This TCR was sampled from a human donor in good health (CMV status not recorded). Some clones in this sample may be carry-over from other donors' samples.

The CDR3 coding sequence is TGTGCCAGTAGTATATTCGCTAGGACAGCTTCCAACTATGGCTACACCTTC. Encoded protein: CASSIFARTASNYGYTF. This rearrangement joins TRBV19 to TRBJ1-2; possible D gene TRBD1, 6 bases. Between the trimmed V and J ends, which lost 2 bases and 2 bases, there was a span of 18 bases. Germline CDR1 reads LNHDA; CDR2 reads SQIVND (reference sequence). The CDR3 has 17 residues.